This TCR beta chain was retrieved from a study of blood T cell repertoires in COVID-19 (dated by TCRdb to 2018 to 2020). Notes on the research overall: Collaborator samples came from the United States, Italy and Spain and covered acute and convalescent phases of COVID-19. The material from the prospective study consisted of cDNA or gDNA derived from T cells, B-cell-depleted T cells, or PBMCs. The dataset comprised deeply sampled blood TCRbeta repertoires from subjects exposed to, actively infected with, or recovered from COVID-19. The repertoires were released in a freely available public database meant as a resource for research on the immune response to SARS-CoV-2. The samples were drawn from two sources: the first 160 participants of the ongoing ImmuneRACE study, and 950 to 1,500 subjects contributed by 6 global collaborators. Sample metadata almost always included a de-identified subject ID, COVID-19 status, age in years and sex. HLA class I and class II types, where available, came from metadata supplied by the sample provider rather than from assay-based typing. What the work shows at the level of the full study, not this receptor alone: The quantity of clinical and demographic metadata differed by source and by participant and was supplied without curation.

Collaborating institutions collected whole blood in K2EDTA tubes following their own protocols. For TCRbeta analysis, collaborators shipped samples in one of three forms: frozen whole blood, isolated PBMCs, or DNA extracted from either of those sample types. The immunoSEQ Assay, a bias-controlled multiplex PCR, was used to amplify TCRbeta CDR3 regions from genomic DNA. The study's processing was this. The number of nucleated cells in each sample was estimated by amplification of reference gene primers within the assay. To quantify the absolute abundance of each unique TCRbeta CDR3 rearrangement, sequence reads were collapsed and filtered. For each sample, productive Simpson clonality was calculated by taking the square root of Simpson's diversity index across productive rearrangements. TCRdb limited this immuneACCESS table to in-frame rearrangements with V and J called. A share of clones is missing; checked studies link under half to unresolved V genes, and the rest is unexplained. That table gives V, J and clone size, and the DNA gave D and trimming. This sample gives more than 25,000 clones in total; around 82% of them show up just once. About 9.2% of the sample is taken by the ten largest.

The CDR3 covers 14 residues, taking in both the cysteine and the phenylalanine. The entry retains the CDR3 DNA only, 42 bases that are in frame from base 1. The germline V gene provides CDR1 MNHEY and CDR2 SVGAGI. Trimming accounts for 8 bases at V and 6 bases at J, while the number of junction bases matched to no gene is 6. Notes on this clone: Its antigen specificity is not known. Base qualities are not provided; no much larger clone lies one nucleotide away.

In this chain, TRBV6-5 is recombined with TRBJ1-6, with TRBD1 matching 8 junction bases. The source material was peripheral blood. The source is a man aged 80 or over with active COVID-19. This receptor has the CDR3 CASGRTGRNSPLHF. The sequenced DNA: TGTGCCAGCGGACGGACAGGGCGTAATTCACCCCTCCACTTT.